This T cell receptor (beta chain) was recovered during a study of shared clonotypes between healthy human individuals. The wider study: Three plates were used per donor for CD4 naive, three for CD4 memory, two for CD8 naive and one for CD8 memory.

Terminally differentiated effector memory CD45RA+ cells were left out of the naive CD8 fraction, which was CD45RO-negative and positively selected for CCR7. The CDR3 is 12 residues long. Trimming stripped 8 bases from V and 4 bases from J, with 11 bases between. CDR1 is MNHEY, CDR2 SMNVEV, per germline (reference sequence). TCRdb's copy holds only in-frame clones and misses some; the assay was immunoSEQ multiplex PCR. The data contain hundreds of thousands of clones, roughly 96% of them seen just once; the ten biggest clones take up 0.11%. The chain is built from TRBV27 and TRBJ1-1, with D tentatively TRBD1 (5 bases). The sample comprised naive CD8+ T cells sorted from blood. This receptor was obtained from a young woman in good health. CDR3 coding DNA: TGTGCCAGCCGATTAGGGGCCACTGAAGCTTTCTTT. Translating gives CASRLGATEAFF.